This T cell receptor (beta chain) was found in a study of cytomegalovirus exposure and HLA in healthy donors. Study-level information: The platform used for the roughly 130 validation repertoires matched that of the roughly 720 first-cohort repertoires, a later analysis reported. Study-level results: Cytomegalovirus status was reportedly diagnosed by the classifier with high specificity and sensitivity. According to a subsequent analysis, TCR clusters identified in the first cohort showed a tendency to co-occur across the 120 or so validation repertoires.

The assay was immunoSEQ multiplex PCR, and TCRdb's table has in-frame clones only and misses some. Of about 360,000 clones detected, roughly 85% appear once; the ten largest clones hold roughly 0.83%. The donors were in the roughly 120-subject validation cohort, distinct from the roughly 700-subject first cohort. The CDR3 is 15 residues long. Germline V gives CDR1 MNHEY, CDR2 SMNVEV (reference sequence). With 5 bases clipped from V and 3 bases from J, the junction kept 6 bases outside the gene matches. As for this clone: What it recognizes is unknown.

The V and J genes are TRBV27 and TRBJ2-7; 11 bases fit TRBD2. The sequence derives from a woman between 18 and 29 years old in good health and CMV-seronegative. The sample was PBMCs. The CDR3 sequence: CASSGLLAGVYEQYF. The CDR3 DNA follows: TGTGCCAGCAGTGGTCTACTAGCGGGAGTCTACGAGCAGTACTTC.